The rows below give T cell receptor beta chains drawn from one sample of a study of blood T cell repertoires in COVID-19. Assay used: immunoSEQ multiplex PCR; TCRdb lists only in-frame clones, some missing. The sample carries 110,000 or so clones, about 85% recorded once. Sequenced sample: peripheral blood. Every receptor here comes from a man aged 40-49 years with acute or convalescent COVID-19. Both conserved end residues are part of each CDR3. Each record gives: V gene, J gene, CDR3 protein.

v_call: TRBV4-1; j_call: TRBJ2-1; cdr3_aa: CASSQDTRTGTYNEQFF
v_call: TRBV5-1; j_call: TRBJ1-1; cdr3_aa: CASSSGTLNTEAFF
v_call: TRBV12-3/TRBV12-4; j_call: TRBJ1-1; cdr3_aa: CASTPGVTEAFF
v_call: TRBV6-2/TRBV6-3; j_call: TRBJ2-3; cdr3_aa: CASSKAWGPDRDTQYF
v_call: TRBV24-1; j_call: TRBJ1-2; cdr3_aa: CATSDGTGYGYTF
v_call: TRBV7-9; j_call: TRBJ2-6; cdr3_aa: CASGGQVSGANVLTF
v_call: TRBV12-3/TRBV12-4; j_call: TRBJ2-7; cdr3_aa: CASKQGRLEQYF
v_call: TRBV6-2/TRBV6-3; j_call: TRBJ1-2; cdr3_aa: CASSSTGAWDYGYTF
v_call: TRBV19; j_call: TRBJ2-4; cdr3_aa: CASSINWGGEKNIQYF
v_call: TRBV6-2/TRBV6-3; j_call: TRBJ2-7; cdr3_aa: CASSKSGTGGYVAYEQYF
v_call: TRBV2; j_call: TRBJ1-6; cdr3_aa: CASSESAPNNSPLHF
v_call: TRBV20-1; j_call: TRBJ2-5; cdr3_aa: CSASKTVNQETQYF
v_call: TRBV7-2; j_call: TRBJ2-6; cdr3_aa: CASSLQGAAGANVLTF
v_call: TRBV4-3; j_call: TRBJ2-1; cdr3_aa: CASSPYGGPNNEQFF
v_call: TRBV24-1; j_call: TRBJ2-1; cdr3_aa: CATSLAGGPGNEQFF
v_call: TRBV9; j_call: TRBJ2-1; cdr3_aa: CASSESGVVYNEQFF
v_call: TRBV4-3; j_call: TRBJ1-3; cdr3_aa: CASSQGAGLSGNTIYF
v_call: TRBV25-1; j_call: TRBJ2-7; cdr3_aa: CASNGEGNEQYF
v_call: TRBV5-1; j_call: TRBJ2-3; cdr3_aa: CASSSLPGLANGGTDTQYF
v_call: TRBV3-1/TRBV3-2; j_call: TRBJ2-3; cdr3_aa: CASSQVRQGGTDTQYF
v_call: TRBV11-1; j_call: TRBJ2-3; cdr3_aa: CASSWDSSSTDTQYF
v_call: TRBV6-6; j_call: TRBJ2-7; cdr3_aa: CASSQSMPGDISSYEQYF
v_call: TRBV6-2/TRBV6-3; j_call: TRBJ2-5; cdr3_aa: CASSYERGGQETQYF
v_call: TRBV9; j_call: TRBJ2-7; cdr3_aa: CASSTTGLSYEQYF